This T cell receptor beta chain was identified in a study of blood T cell repertoires in COVID-19 (TCRdb year 2020). Notes on the research overall: The collaborator samples originated in the United States, Italy and Spain and spanned the acute and convalescent phases of COVID-19. The material from the prospective study consisted of cDNA or gDNA derived from T cells, B-cell-depleted T cells, or PBMCs. Deeply sampled blood TCRbeta repertoires from subjects exposed to, actively infected with, or recovered from COVID-19 were included in the dataset. The repertoires were made available in a free public database intended to serve as a resource for research on the immune response to SARS-CoV-2. The samples were drawn from two sources: the first 160 participants of the ongoing ImmuneRACE study, and about 1,300 subjects contributed by 6 global collaborators. Sample metadata almost always included a de-identified subject ID, COVID-19 status, age in years and sex. HLA class I and class II types, where available, came from metadata supplied by the sample provider rather than from assay-based typing. General study outcomes and caveats: The amount of clinical and demographic metadata varied by source and participant and was provided uncurated.

Whole blood was collected in K2EDTA tubes by collaborating institutions according to the institutions' own protocols. For TCRbeta analysis, collaborator samples were shipped as frozen whole blood, as isolated PBMCs, or as DNA extracted from either sample type. TCRbeta CDR3 regions were amplified from genomic DNA using the immunoSEQ Assay, a bias-controlled multiplex PCR. The authors' pipeline ran thus. The number of nucleated cells in each sample was estimated from the amplification of reference gene primers within the assay. To quantify the absolute abundance of each unique TCRbeta CDR3 rearrangement, sequence reads were collapsed and filtered. For each sample, productive Simpson clonality was calculated as the square root of Simpson's diversity index across productive rearrangements. The table was pulled from immuneACCESS by TCRdb, which kept in-frame rearrangements only. Such tables lose some clones; where checked, under half of the loss comes from unresolved V genes, and the rest has no known cause. V and J calls and clone size come straight from that table; D and trimming were deduced from the DNA. The sample records about 120,000 clones, about 88% of which are singletons. The ten largest account for over 1% of the sample.

Notes on this clone: Its antigen specificity is not known. No much larger clonotype is one base removed from it; base qualities were not supplied.

CDR1 SGDLS and CDR2 YYNGEE were looked up in the germline V gene. Its CDR3 holds 15 amino acids, cysteine through phenylalanine. Only the CDR3 region is kept as DNA, spanning 45 bases read in frame from base 1. A distance of 19 bases separates the germline ends of V and J, which lose 6 bases and 5 bases respectively. Material for sequencing was peripheral blood. The sequence came from a woman aged 80 or over with acute or convalescent COVID-19. Rearrangement joined TRBV9 to TRBJ2-3; matching of 6 bases hints at TRBD2 as the D gene. The CDR3 region reads CASTLGLGGGDTQYF. DNA sequence: TGTGCCAGCACCCTTGGATTGGGGGGTGGAGATACGCAGTATTTT. The CDR3, completed at both ends by the reference TRBV9 and TRBJ2-3 genes, gives the full variable domain DSGVTQTPKHLITATGQRVTLRCSPRSGDLSVYWYQQSLDQGLQFLIQYYNGEERAKGNILERFSAQQFPDLHSELNLSSLELGDSALYFCASTLGLGGGDTQYFGPGTRLTVL.